The 31 T cell receptor beta chains presented below share a single source sample, sequenced in a study of control samples from healthy donors and cancer patients. The data were produced by immunoSEQ multiplex PCR, yet TCRdb's version contains in-frame clones alone and is incomplete. The sample shows approximately 190,000 clones, around 90% of them seen only once. Sequencing was performed on blood. All receptors come from a man younger than 40 in good health.

This sequence joins TRBV19 and TRBJ1-5; TRBD1 agrees at 8 bases. The V segment lost 3 bases and the J segment 1 base; nucleotides outside the gene matches: 5. CDR3 length: 16 residues. Germline lookup yields CDR1 LNHDA and CDR2 SQIVND (reference sequence). CDR3 residues: CASSINDRGSNQPQHF. The CDR3 DNA reads as TGTGCCAGTAGTATTAATGACAGGGGCAGCAATCAGCCCCAGCATTTT.

J is TRBJ2-7 and V is TRBV5-1; D perhaps matches TRBD1 (5 bases). Germline V lookup: CDR1 SGHRS, CDR2 YFSETQ. V lost 4 bases to trimming and J lost 3 bases, with 11 bases between them. CDR3 size: 13 residues. The CDR3 here is CASSEDSFYEQYF. The CDR3 region has the DNA TGCGCCAGCAGCGAAGACAGCTTCTACGAGCAGTACTTC.

The rearrangement joins TRBV2 to TRBJ1-4; tentatively, D is TRBD1 (5 bases). Germline V CDR1 and CDR2: SNHLY, FYNNEI. Trimming pared 6 bases from V and 1 base from J, leaving 9 bases between. This CDR3 is built from 14 residues. The CDR3 loop is CASRIRETNEKLFF. The CDR3, as DNA: TGTGCCAGCAGAATCAGGGAAACTAATGAAAAACTGTTTTTT.

V usage is TRBV29-1 and J usage is TRBJ1-2, with D tentatively TRBD1 (6 bases). This CDR3 region has 12 residues. V dropped 6 bases and J dropped 3 bases, with 11 bases sitting between them. The germline gives CDR1 SQVTM, CDR2 ANQGSEA. CDR3 nucleotides: TGCAGCGTACTTCGGACAGACTATGGCTACACCTTC. Translated: CSVLRTDYGYTF.

As regards this clone: Distinct nucleotide sequences in the sample also encode this CDR3. The V and J genes are TRBV5-1 and TRBJ2-2; unclear D gene. The CDR3 covers 14 residues. The germline gives CDR1 SGHRS, CDR2 YFSETQ. Trimming removed 4 bases from V and 3 bases from J, with 10 bases in between. CDR3 sequence: CASSPRADTGELFF. CDR3 coding DNA: TGCGCCAGCAGCCCCCGGGCCGACACCGGGGAGCTGTTTTTT.

The V and J genes are TRBV7-2 and TRBJ1-1, with D maybe TRBD1 (5 bases). The CDR3 runs to 15 residues. V shed 4 bases and J shed 4 bases, with 16 bases lying between them. In germline, CDR1 is SGHTA, CDR2 FQGNSA. The CDR3 is CASSSPTGWSTEAFF. Written as DNA, the CDR3 is TGTGCCAGCAGCTCGCCCACAGGTTGGTCCACTGAAGCTTTCTTT.

The rearrangement links TRBV5-6 to TRBJ1-2, with TRBD1 matching over 8 bases. The CDR3 loop spans 15 amino acids. The trim removed 0 bases at V and 5 bases at J, leaving 6 bases unmatched. Germline V lookup: CDR1 SGHDT, CDR2 YYEEEE. DNA for the CDR3: TGTGCCAGCAGCTTGGAGGGGACAGGCAATTATGGCTACACCTTC. Amino acids: CASSLEGTGNYGYTF.

DNA of the CDR3: TGTGCCAGCAGCCAATTTAATTCACCCCTCCACTTT. Its protein product is CASSQFNSPLHF. V gene TRBV16 combines with J gene TRBJ1-6; D not resolved. The germline V gene encodes CDR1 KGHSY and CDR2 FQNENV. Trimming removed 1 base from V and 6 bases from J, with 1 base in between. This CDR3 has 12 amino acids.

The J gene is TRBJ1-2, the V gene TRBV13; 7 nucleotides match TRBD1. Germline lookup yields CDR1 PRHDT and CDR2 FYEKMQ (reference sequence). Trimming took 5 bases from V and 6 from J; bases not matched to a gene: 6. CDR3 length: 13 amino acids. CDR3 sequence reads: CASSPQGTHGYTF. CDR3 bases: TGTGCCAGCAGCCCACAGGGGACCCATGGCTACACCTTC. Combining the CDR3 with reference TRBV13 and TRBJ1-2 gives the whole variable domain AAGVIQSPRHLIKEKRETATLKCYPIPRHDTVYWYQQGPGQDPQFLISFYEKMQSDKGSIPDRFSAQQFSDYHSELNMSSLELGDSALYFCASSPQGTHGYTFGSGTRLTVV.

This chain links TRBV9 with TRBJ2-1, with 9 bases fitting TRBD1. Germline V CDR1 and CDR2: SGDLS, YYNGEE. V was pared by 3 bases and J by 8 bases, with 9 bases of the junction left unmatched. CDR3 size: 15 residues. The CDR3 coding sequence is TGTGCCAGCAGCGCCGACAGGGGGTACTTGGATGAGCAGTTCTTC. This sequence encodes CASSADRGYLDEQFF.

This rearrangement joins TRBV6-4 to TRBJ2-1; perhaps TRBD2 as D (5 bases). Germline V gene data show CDR1 as MRHNA and CDR2 as SNTAGT. This CDR3 contains 15 residues. Trimming cost V 2 bases and J 8 bases, with 16 bases left between them. CDR3 in DNA: TGTGCCAGCAGTGACGGTGGAATAGGCGGGCATGAGCAGTTCTTC. Translating it yields CASSDGGIGGHEQFF.

The V call is TRBV6-4, the J call TRBJ1-1; D remains unclear. CDR3 length equals 19 residues. Germline CDR1 reads MRHNA; CDR2 reads SNTAGT. Trimming cost V 4 bases and J 7 bases, with 31 bases left between them. CDR3 nucleotide sequence: TGTGCCAGCAGTGTCTGCCTTGTAATCCCTGGCAGATTCTCATATGAAGCTTTCTTT. Its protein product is CASSVCLVIPGRFSYEAFF.

This clone was recorded a few times. The chain couples TRBV7-9 to TRBJ2-7; possibly TRBD2 for D (5 bases). V was pared by 1 base and J by 0 bases, with 16 bases between. This CDR3 is built from 17 residues. Germline V gene data show CDR1 as SEHNR and CDR2 as FQNEAQ (reference sequence). The CDR3 coding sequence is TGTGCCAGCAGCTTAGGCGCCCAGAGGAGGAGCTCCTACGAGCAGTACTTC. This encodes CASSLGAQRRSSYEQYF. Full variable domain (rest looked up from reference TRBV7-9 and TRBJ2-7): DTGVSQNPRHKITKRGQNVTFRCDPISEHNRLYWYRQTLGQGPEFLTYFQNEAQLEKSRLLSDRFSAERPKGSFSTLEIQRTEQGDSAMYLCASSLGAQRRSSYEQYFGPGTRLTVT.

The genes are TRBV7-2 and TRBJ2-7; D remains unclear. The CDR3 runs to 15 residues. V was clipped by 1 base and J by 0 bases, with 10 bases between them. Germline CDR1 is SGHTA and CDR2 is FQGNSA. Written as DNA, the CDR3 is TGTGCCAGCAGCTTAGACGGGCTAAGCTCCTACGAGCAGTACTTC. Residues: CASSLDGLSSYEQYF.

This chain links TRBV6-2 or TRBV6-3 with TRBJ2-3; a weak D match, TRBD2 (5 bases). The CDR3 runs 14 residues. Germline V lookup: CDR1 MNHEY, CDR2 SVGEGT. The V and J ends lost 6 bases and 1 base respectively, with 11 bases between them. The CDR3 bases are TGTGCCAGCAGACCTCTGCGGGGCACAGATACGCAGTATTTT. As protein: CASRPLRGTDTQYF.

The table lists this clone with a count of one. The chain links TRBV7-9 to TRBJ2-2, with 9 bases aligning to TRBD2. Germline V gives CDR1 SEHNR, CDR2 FQNEAQ (reference sequence). With 6 bases clipped from V and 5 bases from J, the junction kept 7 bases outside the gene matches. The CDR3 length is 15 residues. The CDR3 nucleotides are TGTGCCAGCAGACTAGGGACTAGCAGGACCGGGGAGCTGTTTTTT. Translating it yields CASRLGTSRTGELFF.

V and J are TRBV5-1 and TRBJ2-1, with D maybe TRBD2 (5 bases). Trimming took 4 bases from V and 5 from J, leaving 13 bases between them. This CDR3 region has 14 residues. The germline CDR1 and CDR2 sequences are SGHRS and YFSETQ. CDR3 loop: CASSPDGGNNEQFF. CDR3 DNA sequence: TGCGCCAGCAGCCCGGACGGAGGAAACAATGAGCAGTTCTTC.

The chain has TRBV10-3 and TRBJ2-7; weak D call: TRBD1 (6 bases). From germline, CDR1 is ENHRY and CDR2 SYGVKD. The CDR3 length is 12 residues. Trimming removed 4 bases at V and 3 bases at J, with 7 bases between. CDR3 DNA: TGTGCCATCAGTGCACAGGGCTACGAGCAGTACTTC. This encodes CAISAQGYEQYF.

The chain joins TRBV19 to TRBJ2-3; TRBD1 aligns across 8 bases. This CDR3 comprises 13 residues. The J segment lost 4 bases and the V segment lost 6 bases, leaving 3 bases of the junction unmatched. Germline CDR1 and CDR2: LNHDA and SQIVND (reference sequence). The CDR3 region has the DNA TGTGCCAGTAGCTTGACAGGGGCAGATACGCAGTATTTT. The encoded protein is CASSLTGADTQYF.

V gene TRBV18 combines with J gene TRBJ2-5, with TRBD1 identical over 7 bases. V was pared by 5 bases and J by 2 bases, with 8 bases of the junction left unmatched. This CDR3 contains 15 residues. Germline V lookup: CDR1 KGHSH, CDR2 LQKENI. The DNA of the CDR3 is TGTGCCAGCTCAAGACAGGGACAGCGTCAAGAGACCCAGTACTTC. It specifies CASSRQGQRQETQYF.

The rearrangement uses TRBV18 and TRBJ2-3, with D tentatively TRBD1 or TRBD2 (6 bases each). Looked up from germline, CDR1 is KGHSH and CDR2 is LQKENI. Trimming stripped 2 bases from V and 8 bases from J, with 17 bases between. This CDR3 has 15 residues. The CDR3 protein is CASSPGGGPRGTQYF. DNA of the CDR3: TGTGCCAGCTCACCAGGAGGGGGACCGAGGGGTACGCAGTATTTT.

The chain couples TRBV6-5 to TRBJ1-6; 10 bases match TRBD1. This CDR3 region has 15 residues. CDR1 is MNHEY and CDR2 is SVGAGI in the germline V gene. Trimming cost V 5 bases and J 7 bases; bases outside gene matches: 5. The CDR3 DNA reads TGTGCCAGCAGTCTGACAGGGGGCGAGAATTCACCCCTCCACTTT. As protein: CASSLTGGENSPLHF.

V is TRBV18 and J is TRBJ2-1; 7 bases are a match to TRBD1. Germline V gene lookup returns CDR1 KGHSH and CDR2 LQKENI. The CDR3 runs 14 residues. J was trimmed by 7 bases and V by 0 bases; bases with no gene match: 3. The CDR3 here is CASSPPTGMNEQFF. CDR3 in DNA: TGTGCCAGCTCACCACCGACAGGGATGAATGAGCAGTTCTTC.

The genes are TRBV6-5 and TRBJ1-1; 10 bases line up with TRBD1. The CDR3 is 15 amino acids. CDR1 MNHEY and CDR2 SVGAGI come from the germline V gene. V shed 6 bases and J 0 bases; nucleotides not matched to a gene: 4. In DNA form, the CDR3 reads TGTGCCAGCAGCCGGACAGGGGGGATGAACACTGAAGCTTTCTTT. It encodes CASSRTGGMNTEAFF.

This chain uses TRBV2 with TRBJ1-1, with 8 bases fitting TRBD1. Germline CDR1 is SNHLY and CDR2 is FYNNEI. The junction had 7 bases not matched to a gene; V was cut back by 3 bases and J by 4 bases. The CDR3 has 15 amino acids. CDR3 loop: CASSDPQGASTEAFF. DNA for the CDR3: TGTGCCAGCAGTGACCCCCAGGGGGCAAGCACTGAAGCTTTCTTT. The variable domain in full, completed from reference TRBV2 and TRBJ1-1, reads EPEVTQTPSHQVTQMGQEVILRCVPISNHLYFYWYRQILGQKVEFLVSFYNNEISEKSEIFDDQFSVERPDGSNFTLKIRSTKLEDSAMYFCASSDPQGASTEAFFGQGTRLTVV.

The chain recombines TRBV24-1 with TRBJ2-1; 15 positions match TRBD2. The length of the CDR3 is 16 residues. From germline, CDR1 is KGHDR and CDR2 SFDVKD. V shed 4 bases and J 8 bases; nucleotides not matched to a gene: 5. DNA of the CDR3: TGTGCCACCAGTGAGGGACTAGCGGGGGGTATAGATGAGCAGTTCTTC. Protein sequence: CATSEGLAGGIDEQFF.

The CDR3 is CASSQRDRGTSNQPQHF. The CDR3 DNA sequence: TGTGCCAGCAGCCAAAGGGACAGGGGGACGAGCAATCAGCCCCAGCATTTT. This chain joins TRBV14 and TRBJ1-5, with 11 positions matching TRBD1. Germline V gene data show CDR1 as SGHDN and CDR2 as FVKESK. The CDR3 covers 17 residues. The V gene end was trimmed by 2 bases and the J gene end by 1 base; junction bases not matched to a gene: 4.

This chain uses TRBV4-1 with TRBJ1-4, with 7 bases aligning to TRBD1. The CDR3 has 17 amino acids. Trimming removed 3 bases from V and 2 bases from J; junction bases left unmatched: 9. CDR1 is MGHRA and CDR2 is YSYEKL in the germline V gene. In DNA, the CDR3 is TGCGCCAGCAGCCAGAATTACAGGGGAGGGACTAATGAAAAACTGTTTTTT. It codes for CASSQNYRGGTNEKLFF.

The sample holds one count of this clone. The chain employs TRBV7-9 and TRBJ2-7; TRBD1 might be the D (5 bases). The CDR3 totals 14 residues. Germline V gene sequence: CDR1 SEHNR, CDR2 FQNEAQ (reference sequence). The V gene lost 4 bases and the J gene lost 4 bases, with 14 bases spanning the gap. CDR3 residues: CASSSQDKSYEQYF. In nucleotides, the CDR3 is TGTGCCAGCAGCTCTCAGGACAAGTCGTACGAGCAGTACTTC.

This clone has only one observation. CDR3 sequence: CASNWSLLGGYTF. The CDR3 region has the DNA TGTGCCAGCAACTGGAGTCTCCTGGGGGGCTACACCTTC. The chain has TRBV6-5 and TRBJ1-2; D gene unclear. The germline V gene has CDR1 MNHEY and CDR2 SVGAGI. Trimming removed 7 bases at V and 8 bases at J, with 17 bases between. The CDR3 totals 13 residues.

The count of this clone is one. This sequence joins TRBV27 and TRBJ2-6; 10 positions match TRBD1. V was clipped by 6 bases and J by 4 bases; unmatched bases: 9. The CDR3 covers 17 residues. CDR1 MNHEY and CDR2 SMNVEV come from the germline V gene (reference sequence). In DNA, the CDR3 is TGTGCCAGCAGGGCGAGGGGACAGGGGAGCGGGGCCAACGTCCTGACTTTC. Residues: CASRARGQGSGANVLTF.